This T cell receptor (beta chain) was captured in a study of blood T cells in healthy people across ages. Trimming at V came to 4 bases and at J to 1 base, leaving 4 bases not matched to a gene. CDR3 length: 14 amino acids. Germline V lookup: CDR1 SGHRS, CDR2 YFSETQ. Only a few counts were recorded for this clonotype. The antigen is undetermined. Combining a sample-barcoded 5' primer with a J-beta primer mix, a second PCR ran for 7 to 11 cycles. The yield of each sample was at least 2.5 million CDR3-containing paired-end reads. TCRdb called the 5' RACE reads again in MiXCR, with one record for every CDR3 protein. The sample yields 1.5 million to 2 million distinct CDR3 sequences, 34% seen once. Study observations and caveats: In older individuals, TCR beta diversity per million T cells was lower, falling roughly linearly with age.

The sequencing input was blood. This clonotype originated in a woman aged 25 to 39 in good health. The chain carries TRBV5-1 and TRBJ2-7; 8 bases align to TRBD1. CDR3: CASSAQGASYEQYF. The DNA of the CDR3 is TGCGCCAGCAGCGCGCAGGGGGCTTCCTACGAGCAGTACTTC.